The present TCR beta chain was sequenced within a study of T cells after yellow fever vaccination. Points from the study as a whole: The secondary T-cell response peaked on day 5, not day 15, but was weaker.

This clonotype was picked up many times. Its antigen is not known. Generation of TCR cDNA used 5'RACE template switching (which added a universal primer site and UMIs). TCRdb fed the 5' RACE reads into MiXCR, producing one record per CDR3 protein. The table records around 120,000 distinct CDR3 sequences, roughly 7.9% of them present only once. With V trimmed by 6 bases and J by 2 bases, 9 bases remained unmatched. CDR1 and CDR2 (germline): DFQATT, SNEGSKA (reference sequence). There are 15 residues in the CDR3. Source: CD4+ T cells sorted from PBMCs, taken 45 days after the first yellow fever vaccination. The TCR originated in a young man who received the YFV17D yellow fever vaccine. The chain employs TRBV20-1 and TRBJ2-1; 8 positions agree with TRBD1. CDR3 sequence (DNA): TGCAGTGCCTCCCCACAGGGGGGTACCTACAATGAGCAGTTCTTC. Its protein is CSASPQGGTYNEQFF.